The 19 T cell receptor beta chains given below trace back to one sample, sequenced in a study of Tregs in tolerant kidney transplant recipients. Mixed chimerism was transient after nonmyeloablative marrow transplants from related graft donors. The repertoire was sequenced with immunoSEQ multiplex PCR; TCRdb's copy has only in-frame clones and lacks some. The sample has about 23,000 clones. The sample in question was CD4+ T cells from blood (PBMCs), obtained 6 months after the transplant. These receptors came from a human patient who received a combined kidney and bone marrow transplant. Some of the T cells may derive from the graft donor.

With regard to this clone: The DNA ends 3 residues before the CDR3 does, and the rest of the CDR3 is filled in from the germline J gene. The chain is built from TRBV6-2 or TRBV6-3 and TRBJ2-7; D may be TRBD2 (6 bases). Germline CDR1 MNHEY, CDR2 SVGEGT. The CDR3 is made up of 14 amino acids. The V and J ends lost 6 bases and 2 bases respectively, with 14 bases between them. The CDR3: CASRSLATAYEQYF. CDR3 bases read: TGTGCCAGCAGATCTCTAGCGACCGCCTACGAG.

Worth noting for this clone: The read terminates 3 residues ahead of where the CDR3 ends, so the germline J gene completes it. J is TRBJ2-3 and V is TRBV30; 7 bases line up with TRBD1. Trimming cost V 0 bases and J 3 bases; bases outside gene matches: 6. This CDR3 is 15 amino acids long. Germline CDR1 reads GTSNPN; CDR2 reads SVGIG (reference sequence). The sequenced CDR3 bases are TGTGCCTGGAGTGTAAAGGGACAGATAACAGATACG. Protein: CAWSVKGQITDT. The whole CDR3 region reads CAWSVKGQITDTQYF.

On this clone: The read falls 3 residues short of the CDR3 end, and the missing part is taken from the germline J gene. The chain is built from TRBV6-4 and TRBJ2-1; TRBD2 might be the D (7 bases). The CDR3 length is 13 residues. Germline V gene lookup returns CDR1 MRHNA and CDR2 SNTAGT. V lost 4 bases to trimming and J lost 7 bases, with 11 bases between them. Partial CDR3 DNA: TGTGCCAGCAGTGCACAGGGAGGGAATGAG. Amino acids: CASSAQGGNE. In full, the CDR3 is CASSAQGGNEQFF.

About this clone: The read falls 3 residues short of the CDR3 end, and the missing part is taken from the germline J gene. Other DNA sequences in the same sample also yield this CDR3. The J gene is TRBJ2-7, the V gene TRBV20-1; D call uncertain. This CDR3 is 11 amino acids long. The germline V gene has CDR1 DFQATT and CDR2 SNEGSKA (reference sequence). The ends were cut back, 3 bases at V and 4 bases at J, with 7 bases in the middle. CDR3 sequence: CSARGSYEQYF. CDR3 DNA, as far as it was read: TGCAGTGCTAGGGGCTCTTACGAG.

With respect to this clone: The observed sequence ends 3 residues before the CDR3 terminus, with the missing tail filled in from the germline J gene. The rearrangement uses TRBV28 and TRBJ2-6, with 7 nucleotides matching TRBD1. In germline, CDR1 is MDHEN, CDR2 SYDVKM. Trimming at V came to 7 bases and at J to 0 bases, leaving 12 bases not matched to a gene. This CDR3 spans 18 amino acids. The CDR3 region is CASMRPGTARSGANVLTF. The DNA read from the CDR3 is TGTGCCAGCATGCGTCCCGGGACAGCCCGCTCTGGGGCCAACGTC.

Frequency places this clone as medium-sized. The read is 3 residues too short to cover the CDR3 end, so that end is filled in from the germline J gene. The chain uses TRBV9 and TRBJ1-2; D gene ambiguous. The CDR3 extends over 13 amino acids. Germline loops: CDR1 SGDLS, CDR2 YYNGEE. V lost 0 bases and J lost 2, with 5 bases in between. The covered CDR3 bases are TGTGCCAGCAGCGTAGATGTAAACTATGGC. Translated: CASSVDVNYG. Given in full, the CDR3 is CASSVDVNYGYTF.

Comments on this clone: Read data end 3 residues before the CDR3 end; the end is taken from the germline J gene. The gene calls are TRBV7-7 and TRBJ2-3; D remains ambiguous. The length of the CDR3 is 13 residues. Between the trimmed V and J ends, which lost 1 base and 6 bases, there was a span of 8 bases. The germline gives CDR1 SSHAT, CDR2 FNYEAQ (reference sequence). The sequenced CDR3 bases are TGTGCCAGCAGCTTAGGAAGCAAGGATACG. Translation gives CASSLGSKDT. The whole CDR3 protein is CASSLGSKDTQYF.

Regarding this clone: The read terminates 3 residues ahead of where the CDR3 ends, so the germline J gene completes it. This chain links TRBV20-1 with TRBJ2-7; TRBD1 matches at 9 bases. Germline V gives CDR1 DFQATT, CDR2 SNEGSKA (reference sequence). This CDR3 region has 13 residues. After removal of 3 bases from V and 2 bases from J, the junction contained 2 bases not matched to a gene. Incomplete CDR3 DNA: TGCAGTGCTAGGGGGGACAGGGCCTACGAG. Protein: CSARGDRAYE. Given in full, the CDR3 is CSARGDRAYEQYF.

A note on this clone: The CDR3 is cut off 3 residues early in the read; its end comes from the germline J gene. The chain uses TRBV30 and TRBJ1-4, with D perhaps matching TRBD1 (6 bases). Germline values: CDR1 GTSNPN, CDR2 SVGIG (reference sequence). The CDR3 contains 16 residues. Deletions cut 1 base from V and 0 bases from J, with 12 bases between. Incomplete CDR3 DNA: TGTGCCTGGAGTGAATACAGGGTAGCAACTAATGAAAAA. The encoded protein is CAWSEYRVATNEK. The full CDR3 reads CAWSEYRVATNEKLFF.

CDR3 sequence reads: CASSLVQGYEQFF. CDR3 DNA, as far as it was read: TGTGCCAGCAGCTTAGTCCAGGGTTATGAG. The rearrangement joins TRBV7-2 to TRBJ2-1, with D perhaps TRBD1 (5 bases). The read finishes 3 residues shy of the CDR3 end, and the germline J gene is used to complete it. Trimming removed 1 base from V and 8 bases from J, with 9 bases in between. Germline CDR1 is SGHTA and CDR2 is FQGNSA. CDR3 length equals 13 residues.

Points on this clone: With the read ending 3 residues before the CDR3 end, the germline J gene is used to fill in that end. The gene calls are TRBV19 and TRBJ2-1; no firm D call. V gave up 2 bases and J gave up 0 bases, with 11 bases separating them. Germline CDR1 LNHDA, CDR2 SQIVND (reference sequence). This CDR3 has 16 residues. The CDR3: CASSIRAGFSYNEQFF. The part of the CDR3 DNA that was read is TGTGCCAGTAGTATAAGGGCCGGCTTCTCCTACAATGAG. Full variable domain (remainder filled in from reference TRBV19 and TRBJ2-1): DGGITQSPKYLFRKEGQNVTLSCEQNLNHDAMYWYRQDPGQGLRLIYYSQIVNDFQKGDIAEGYSVSREKKESFPLTVTSAQKNPTAFYLCASSIRAGFSYNEQFFGPGTRLTVL.

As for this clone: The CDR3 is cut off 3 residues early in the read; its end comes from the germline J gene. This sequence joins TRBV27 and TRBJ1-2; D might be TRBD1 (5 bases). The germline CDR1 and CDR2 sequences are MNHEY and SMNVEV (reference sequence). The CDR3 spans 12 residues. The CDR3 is CASSLSKGGYTF. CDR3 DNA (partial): TGTGCCAGCAGTTTATCAAAGGGGGGC.

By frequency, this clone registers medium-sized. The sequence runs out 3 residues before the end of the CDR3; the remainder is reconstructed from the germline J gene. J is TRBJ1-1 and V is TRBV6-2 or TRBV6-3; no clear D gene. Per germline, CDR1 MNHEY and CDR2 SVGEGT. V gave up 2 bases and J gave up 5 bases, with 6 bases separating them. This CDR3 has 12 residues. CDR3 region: CASSYGWTEAFF. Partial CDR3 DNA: TGTGCCAGCAGTTACGGCTGGACTGAA.

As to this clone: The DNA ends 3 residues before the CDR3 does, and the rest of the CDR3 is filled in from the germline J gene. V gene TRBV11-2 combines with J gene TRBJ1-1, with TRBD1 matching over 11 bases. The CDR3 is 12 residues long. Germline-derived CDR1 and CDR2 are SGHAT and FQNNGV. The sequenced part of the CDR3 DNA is TGTGCCAGCAACTCCGGGACAGGGGGT. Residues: CASNSGTGG. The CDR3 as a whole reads CASNSGTGGAFF.

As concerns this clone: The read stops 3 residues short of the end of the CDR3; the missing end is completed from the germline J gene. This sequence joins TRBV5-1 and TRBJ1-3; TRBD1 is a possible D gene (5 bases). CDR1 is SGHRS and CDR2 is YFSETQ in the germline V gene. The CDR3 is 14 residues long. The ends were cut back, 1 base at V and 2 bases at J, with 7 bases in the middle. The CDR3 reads CASSLWGAGNTIYF. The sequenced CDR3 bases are TGCGCCAGCAGCTTGTGGGGGGCTGGAAACACC.

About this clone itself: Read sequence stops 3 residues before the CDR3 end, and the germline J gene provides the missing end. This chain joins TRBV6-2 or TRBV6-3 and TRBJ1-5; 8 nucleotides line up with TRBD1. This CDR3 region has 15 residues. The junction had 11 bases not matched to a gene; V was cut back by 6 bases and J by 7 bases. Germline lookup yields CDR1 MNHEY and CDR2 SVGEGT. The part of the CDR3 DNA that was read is TGTGCCAGCAGCCCGACAGGGGCGGGTGGGCAGCCC. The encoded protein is CASSPTGAGGQP. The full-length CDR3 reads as CASSPTGAGGQPQHF.

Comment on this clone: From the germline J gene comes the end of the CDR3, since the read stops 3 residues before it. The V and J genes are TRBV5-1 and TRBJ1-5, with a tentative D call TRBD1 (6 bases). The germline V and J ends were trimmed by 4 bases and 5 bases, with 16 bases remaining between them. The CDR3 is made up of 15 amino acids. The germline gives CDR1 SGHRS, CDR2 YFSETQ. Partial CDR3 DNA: TGCGCCAGCAGCGCGCAGGGGCGTAGTGATCAGCCC. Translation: CASSAQGRSDQP. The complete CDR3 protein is CASSAQGRSDQPQHF.

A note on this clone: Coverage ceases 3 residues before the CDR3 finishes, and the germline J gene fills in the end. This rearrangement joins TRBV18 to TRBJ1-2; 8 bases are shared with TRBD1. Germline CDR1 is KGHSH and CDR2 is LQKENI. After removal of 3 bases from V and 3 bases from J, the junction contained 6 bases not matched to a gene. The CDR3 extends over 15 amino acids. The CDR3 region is CASSPSDRADYGYTF. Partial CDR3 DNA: TGTGCCAGCTCACCCTCGGACAGGGCGGACTATGGC.

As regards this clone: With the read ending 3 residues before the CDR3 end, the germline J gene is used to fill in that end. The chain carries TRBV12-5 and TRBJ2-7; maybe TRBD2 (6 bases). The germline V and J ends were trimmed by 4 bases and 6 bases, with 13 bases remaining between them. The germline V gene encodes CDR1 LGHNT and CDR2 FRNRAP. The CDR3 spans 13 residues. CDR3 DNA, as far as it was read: TGTGCTAGTGGTTCCCCTGGGGGGATCGAG. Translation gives CASGSPGGIE. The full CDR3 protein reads CASGSPGGIEQYF.